The rows below give T cell receptor beta chains drawn from one sample of a study of T cells in Graves' hyperthyroidism and ophthalmopathy. TCRdb re-analysed the multiplex PCR reads in MiXCR, keeping a single row per CDR3 protein. The sample contains around 290,000 distinct CDR3 sequences, 12% to 15% of which appear only once. The material sequenced was blood. The origin of the receptors is a middle-aged woman with Graves' hyperthyroidism. Each CDR3 is given with its conserved first and last residue. The D gene is left open where the match is weak. Clone size is stated in some rows and not others, as once, few, many or a class when expanded.

v_call,j_call,d_call,clone_size,cdr3_aa,cdr3_nt
TRBV5-8,TRBJ2-2,TRBD1,few,CASSLRGRITGELFF,TGTGCCAGCAGCTTGAGGGGGCGGATTACCGGGGAGCTGTTTTTT
TRBV3-1,TRBJ1-6,-,many,CASSQRDMGESPLHF,TGTGCCAGCAGCCAGAGGGACATGGGGGAATCACCCCTCCACTTT
TRBV2,TRBJ1-1,-,-,CVSSERQGGTEAFF,TGTGTCAGCAGTGAAAGGCAGGGAGGGACTGAAGCTTTCTTT
TRBV3-1,TRBJ2-7,-,many,CASSQSRQPSYEQYF,TGTGCCAGCAGCCAATCTCGACAGCCCTCCTACGAGCAGTACTTC
TRBV3-1,TRBJ2-1,-,many,CASSQVMASVRSTEQFF,TGTGCCAGCAGCCAAGTGATGGCTAGCGTCCGGTCCACTGAGCAGTTCTTC
TRBV7-2,TRBJ1-2,-,many,CASSLAQRGGAGYTF,TGTGCCAGCAGCTTAGCGCAAAGGGGGGGCGCGGGCTACACCTTC
TRBV2,TRBJ1-2,-,many,CASSRRYRDGYTF,TGTGCCAGCAGTCGCCGATACAGGGATGGCTACACCTTC
TRBV13,TRBJ1-1,TRBD1,many,CASSSPGQGFTEAFF,TGTGCCAGCAGCTCTCCGGGACAGGGATTCACTGAAGCTTTCTTT
TRBV19,TRBJ2-2,-,-,CASTTPQRDTGELFF,TGTGCCAGTACCACCCCCCAGCGGGACACCGGGGAGCTGTTTTTT
TRBV19,TRBJ2-3,-,-,CASRIAASTDTQYF,TGTGCCAGTAGGATAGCGGCTAGCACAGATACGCAGTATTTT
TRBV11-2,TRBJ1-1,TRBD1,many,CASSRRGATEAFF,TGTGCCAGCAGCCGCAGGGGGGCAACTGAAGCTTTCTTT
TRBV10-1,TRBJ2-2,-,many,CASSAQGPRGRTGELFF,TGCGCCAGCAGTGCTCAAGGCCCCAGGGGCAGAACCGGGGAGCTGTTTTTT
TRBV10-2,TRBJ1-2,TRBD1,-,CASSDRTGGLTDGYTF,TGCGCCAGCAGTGACCGGACAGGGGGCTTAACGGATGGCTACACCTTC
TRBV7-2,TRBJ2-3,TRBD2,many,CASRTSVGADTQYF,TGTGCCAGCAGGACTAGCGTTGGAGCAGATACGCAGTATTTT
TRBV28,TRBJ1-5,-,many,CASSSVLGKVLNQPQHF,TGTGCCAGCAGTTCGGTGCTGGGGAAAGTCCTTAATCAGCCCCAGCATTTT
TRBV7-2,TRBJ2-1,-,few,CASSPRLVGEQFF,TGTGCCAGCAGCCCCCGACTAGTGGGTGAGCAGTTCTTC
TRBV6-1,TRBJ2-4,TRBD1,few,CASSEGTGKNIQYF,TGTGCCAGCAGTGAAGGGACAGGGAAAAACATTCAGTACTTC
TRBV6-1,TRBJ2-3,TRBD1,many,CAGGDRSTDTQYF,TGTGCCGGTGGGGACAGAAGCACAGATACGCAGTATTTT
TRBV2,TRBJ1-2,TRBD1,many,CASSPTGDDYGYTF,TGTGCCAGCAGTCCGACAGGGGACGACTATGGCTACACCTTC
TRBV7-9,TRBJ2-3,TRBD2,many,CASSATSVTQYF,TGTGCCAGCAGCGCAACTAGCGTGACGCAGTATTTT
TRBV7-9,TRBJ2-1,TRBD2,many,CASSLELAGRQFF,TGTGCCAGCAGCTTAGAACTAGCGGGTCGGCAGTTCTTC
TRBV14,TRBJ2-3,TRBD1,many,CASTPWAGGSTDTQYF,TGTGCCAGCACCCCCTGGGCAGGGGGCAGCACAGATACGCAGTATTTT
TRBV6-1,TRBJ2-1,TRBD1,-,CASSRDRGHYNEQFF,TGTGCCAGCAGTCGAGACAGGGGGCATTACAATGAGCAGTTCTTC
TRBV27,TRBJ2-1,TRBD2,many,CASSLSTGAGGYNEQFF,TGTGCCAGCAGTTTATCGACCGGGGCGGGAGGGTACAATGAGCAGTTCTTC
TRBV28,TRBJ2-7,-,many,CASSTEYEQYF,TGTGCCAGCAGTACCGAGTACGAGCAGTACTTC
TRBV12-3/TRBV12-4,TRBJ2-1,-,few,CASSLRGSGNEQFF,TGTGCCAGCAGTTTGAGGGGGAGCGGCAATGAGCAGTTCTTC
TRBV5-6,TRBJ2-1,-,few,CASHTGTKQFF,TGTGCCAGCCATACCGGGACGAAGCAGTTCTTC
TRBV7-9,TRBJ1-4,TRBD1,few,CASSPGQGTTNEKLFF,TGTGCCAGCAGCCCGGGACAGGGAACAACTAATGAAAAACTGTTTTTT
TRBV28,TRBJ1-1,-,many,CASSLRSGMNTEAFF,TGTGCCAGCAGTTTAAGGTCGGGAATGAACACTGAAGCTTTCTTT
TRBV28,TRBJ2-2,TRBD1,many,CASSPGQATGELFF,TGTGCCAGCAGTCCGGGACAGGCCACCGGGGAGCTGTTTTTT
TRBV20-1,TRBJ1-2,TRBD1,many,CSARVDRGNYGYTF,TGCAGTGCGCGAGTAGACAGGGGGAACTATGGCTACACCTTC
TRBV6-2/TRBV6-3,TRBJ2-3,-,-,CASSYVGDTQYF,TGTGCCAGCAGTTACGTGGGCGATACGCAGTATTTT
TRBV11-2,TRBJ2-3,-,many,CASSLIGDTDTQYF,TGTGCCAGCAGCTTAATAGGCGACACAGATACGCAGTATTTT
TRBV10-3,TRBJ2-1,TRBD2,many,CAISISGNPSYNEQFF,TGTGCCATCAGTATTAGCGGGAATCCCTCCTACAATGAGCAGTTCTTC
TRBV7-8,TRBJ1-5,TRBD1,-,CASSLGPGVTPGQNNQPQHF,TGTGCCAGCAGCTTAGGTCCAGGTGTTACCCCGGGACAGAACAATCAGCCCCAGCATTTT
TRBV27,TRBJ2-2,TRBD2,-,CASSLRLAGGAGELFF,TGTGCCAGCAGTTTGCGGCTAGCGGGAGGGGCCGGGGAGCTGTTTTTT
TRBV9,TRBJ2-3,TRBD2,many,CASSVGSGRGVADTQYF,TGTGCCAGCAGCGTAGGTAGCGGGAGAGGGGTGGCAGATACGCAGTATTTT
TRBV3-1,TRBJ1-6,-,-,CASSQERARSSPLHF,TGTGCCAGCAGCCAAGAAAGGGCTCGGAGTTCACCCCTCCACTTT
TRBV11-2,TRBJ2-1,-,few,CASNLGSSYNEQFF,TGTGCCAGCAACTTAGGATCCTCCTACAATGAGCAGTTCTTC
TRBV18,TRBJ2-2,-,many,CASSRDSNTGELFF,TGTGCCAGCAGCCGGGACTCGAACACCGGGGAGCTGTTTTTT
TRBV20-1,TRBJ2-2,TRBD1,many,CSATGGYNRELFF,TGCAGTGCTACAGGGGGCTACAACAGGGAGCTGTTTTTT
TRBV12-3/TRBV12-4,TRBJ2-3,-,-,CASSFGRSTDTQYF,TGTGCCAGCAGTTTCGGCAGGAGCACAGATACGCAGTATTTT
TRBV6-1,TRBJ1-1,-,many,CASKPAGGFNAEAFF,TGTGCCAGCAAACCGGCGGGAGGGTTTAATGCTGAAGCTTTCTTT
TRBV6-2/TRBV6-3,TRBJ1-1,-,many,CASRRGSLNTEAFF,TGTGCCAGCAGGCGGGGGAGCCTAAACACTGAAGCTTTCTTT
TRBV10-3,TRBJ2-2,-,-,CATNGQNTGELFF,TGTGCCACTAATGGACAGAACACCGGGGAGCTGTTTTTT
TRBV4-2,TRBJ1-3,-,few,CASSQDPQGSGNTIYF,TGTGCCAGCAGCCAAGACCCTCAGGGCTCTGGAAACACCATATATTTT
TRBV20-1,TRBJ1-6,TRBD1,-,CSARGQGPPLHF,TGCAGTGCTAGGGGACAGGGTCCACCCCTCCACTTT
TRBV12-3/TRBV12-4,TRBJ2-7,TRBD1,many,CASSPAAGTGNNEQYF,TGTGCCAGCAGCCCCGCGGCCGGGACAGGGAACAACGAGCAGTACTTC
TRBV2,TRBJ2-1,TRBD2,once,CASRAGLAGGPYNEQFF,TGTGCCAGCAGGGCCGGACTAGCGGGAGGGCCGTACAATGAGCAGTTCTTC
TRBV5-1,TRBJ1-4,-,many,CASSGDNEKLFF,TGCGCCAGCAGCGGGGACAATGAAAAACTGTTTTTT
TRBV7-2,TRBJ2-7,TRBD2,-,CASSIGGLDYEQYF,TGTGCCAGCAGCATAGGGGGACTAGACTACGAGCAGTACTTC
TRBV2,TRBJ2-7,TRBD2,few,CASTPRGVWQYF,TGTGCCAGCACCCCCCGGGGGGTATGGCAGTACTTC
TRBV28,TRBJ1-1,-,many,CASSPVTLMNTEAFF,TGTGCCAGCAGTCCCGTGACACTCATGAACACTGAAGCTTTCTTT
TRBV3-1,TRBJ2-1,-,few,CASSPRRGTPTYNEQFF,TGTGCCAGCAGCCCCAGACGCGGGACACCTACCTACAATGAGCAGTTCTTC
TRBV6-5,TRBJ1-4,-,many,CASSYRRGTEKLFF,TGTGCCAGCAGTTACCGCAGGGGTACTGAAAAACTGTTTTTT
TRBV7-9,TRBJ2-1,TRBD2,-,CASSRTRLAGAYNEQFF,TGTGCCAGCAGCCGCACCCGACTAGCGGGAGCTTACAATGAGCAGTTCTTC
TRBV6-5,TRBJ2-1,-,many,CASSYSGEQFF,TGTGCCAGCAGTTACAGCGGTGAGCAGTTCTTC
TRBV2,TRBJ2-1,TRBD2,-,CASSEGLAGDFHNEQFF,TGTGCCAGCAGTGAAGGACTAGCGGGAGATTTCCACAATGAGCAGTTCTTC